This note documents a single T cell receptor (beta chain) sequence. This record belongs to a study of blood T cell repertoires in COVID-19. Across the whole study: From T cells, B-cell-depleted T cells, or PBMCs came the material, which was cDNA or gDNA.

TCRdb's copy holds only in-frame clones and misses some; the assay was immunoSEQ multiplex PCR. The sample lists more than 250,000 clones; 83% were seen once. The CDR3 has 16 amino acids. The germline gives CDR1 SNHLY, CDR2 FYNNEI. The V gene lost 7 bases and the J gene lost 0 bases, with 18 bases spanning the gap. The sequence was obtained from a woman between 45 and 60 years old with acute or convalescent COVID-19. The chain joins TRBV2 to TRBJ1-1; tentative D call: TRBD1 (5 bases). Sequenced: peripheral blood. CDR3 nucleotide sequence: TGTGCCAGCATAGGACACCCAACCTCCATGAACACTGAAGCTTTCTTT. Translated: CASIGHPTSMNTEAFF.